The subject of this entry is one T cell receptor beta chain. Its antigen remains unknown. The sample belongs to a study of read filtering for tumor transcriptome and immune sequencing. Study summary: Whole-transcriptome libraries were prepared after DNase treatment. Study-level points and caveats: Single-read clonotypes: roughly 80% of IR-seq clonotypes (roughly 4% of reads), roughly 70% of RNA-seq clonotypes (around 48% of reads).

There are 15 residues in the CDR3. The V gene's germline CDR1 is SNHLY and CDR2 FYNNEI. With V trimmed by 7 bases and J by 2 bases, 5 bases remained unmatched. Molecular barcoded adaptors covering alpha/delta and beta/gamma chains were used on approximately 440 ng RNA. TCRdb fed the reads into MiXCR, producing one record per CDR3 protein. The sample has about 130,000 distinct CDR3 sequences; 10% to 15% are singletons. The sample consisted of a population of CD138-negative cells sorted from bone marrow. The chain recombines TRBV2 with TRBJ2-3, with 11 positions matching TRBD2. The TCR comes from a donor at least 40 years old with multiple myeloma. Written as DNA, the CDR3 is TGTGCCAGCATACTAGCGGGGGTTGTCACAGATACGCAGTATTTT. This translates into CASILAGVVTDTQYF.